The 17 T cell receptor beta chains in this list originate from one sample, sequenced in a study of control samples from healthy donors and cancer patients. Here immunoSEQ multiplex PCR was the method, and the copy in TCRdb shows in-frame clones only, minus some. This table has approximately 90,000 clones, 86% appearing once. Sequencing was carried out using blood. The origin of the receptors is a man aged 25-40 years in good health.

There are a few counts of this clone. The rearrangement joins TRBV5-1 to TRBJ2-7; 7 bases are shared with TRBD2. Looked up from germline, CDR1 is SGHRS and CDR2 is YFSETQ. V lost 7 bases, J lost 3 bases, and 4 bases stayed unmatched. The CDR3 is made up of 12 amino acids. CDR3 region: CASRGGGYEQYF. The CDR3 region has the DNA TGCGCCAGCCGCGGGGGAGGCTACGAGCAGTACTTC.

The J gene is TRBJ2-1, the V gene TRBV4-2, with 10 bases aligning to TRBD2. The germline V gene encodes CDR1 LGHNA and CDR2 YNFKEQ. V lost 0 bases, J lost 2 bases, and 4 bases stayed unmatched. The CDR3 has 17 amino acids. The CDR3 DNA reads as TGTGCCAGCAGCCAAGATTCCAGCGGGGGGGCCTACAATGAGCAGTTCTTC. Encoded protein: CASSQDSSGGAYNEQFF.

The chain couples TRBV6-5 to TRBJ1-4; possible D gene TRBD1, 6 bases. Germline CDR1 is MNHEY and CDR2 is SVGAGI. V shed 4 bases and J shed 6 bases, with 15 bases lying between them. CDR3 length equals 15 residues. DNA of the CDR3: TGTGCCAGCAGTTCAACAGGGAACCCCCATGAAAAACTGTTTTTT. Translated, it gives CASSSTGNPHEKLFF.

The V gene is TRBV5-6, the J gene TRBJ2-2, with 9 bases fitting TRBD2. CDR3 length: 18 amino acids. V trimming: 4 bases; J trimming: 1 base; junction bases outside the gene matches: 11. Germline assignment: CDR1 SGHDT and CDR2 YYEEEE. The CDR3 region is CASSPLGLAGRNTGELFF. Written as DNA, the CDR3 is TGTGCCAGCAGCCCCCTCGGTCTAGCGGGGAGGAACACCGGGGAGCTGTTTTTT.

This clone was seen once. The DNA for the CDR3 is TGTGCCAGTAGTCTCCAGGGGTACAATAATGAAAAACTGTTTTTT. As protein: CASSLQGYNNEKLFF. The chain carries TRBV19 and TRBJ1-4, with D perhaps TRBD1 (6 bases). The CDR3 runs to 15 residues. Germline V gives CDR1 LNHDA, CDR2 SQIVND (reference sequence). The germline V and J ends were trimmed by 5 bases and 4 bases, with 14 bases remaining between them. The full variable domain, with the rest looked up from reference TRBV19 and TRBJ1-4, is DGGITQSPKYLFRKEGQNVTLSCEQNLNHDAMYWYRQDPGQGLRLIYYSQIVNDFQKGDIAEGYSVSREKKESFPLTVTSAQKNPTAFYLCASSLQGYNNEKLFFGSGTQLSVL.

This clone appeared a few times. The chain is built from TRBV3-1 (or the pseudogene TRBV3-2) and TRBJ1-2; TRBD1 agrees at 7 bases. J lost 1 base, V lost 0 bases, and 8 bases had no gene match. From germline, CDR1 is LGHDT and CDR2 YNNKEL (reference sequence). This CDR3 is 17 amino acids long. The CDR3: CASSQDSMGQLNYGYTF. The CDR3 DNA sequence: TGTGCCAGCAGCCAAGATAGCATGGGACAGCTTAACTATGGCTACACCTTC.

The chain combines TRBV29-1 with TRBJ1-1; 8 positions agree with TRBD1. The CDR3 consists of 11 residues. Germline-derived CDR1 and CDR2 are SQVTM and ANQGSEA. With V trimmed by 7 bases and J by 5 bases, 3 bases remained unmatched. CDR3 nucleotide sequence: TGCAGCGGGACAGGGAAGACTGAAGCTTTCTTT. Translating it yields CSGTGKTEAFF.

This clone was counted only a few times. The rearrangement links TRBV7-8 to TRBJ2-5; D not certain. Germline-derived CDR1 and CDR2 are SGHVS and FQNEAQ. V gave up 5 bases and J gave up 1 base, with 8 bases separating them. The CDR3 is 13 residues long. CDR3 in DNA: TGTGCCAGCAGCCCCGGGCTCCAAGAGACCCAGTACTTC. Its translation is CASSPGLQETQYF.

The DNA for the CDR3 is TGTGCCAGCAGCTTAGGAGCACAGCCCACAGAGACCCAGTACTTC. It encodes CASSLGAQPTETQYF. The rearrangement uses TRBV11-2 and TRBJ2-5, with D unclear. Germline CDR1 is SGHAT and CDR2 is FQNNGV. There are 15 residues in the CDR3. V gave up 1 base and J gave up 4 bases, with 13 bases separating them.

The V gene is TRBV5-1, the J gene TRBJ2-3, with 14 bases fitting TRBD2. This CDR3 region has 14 residues. The J segment lost 8 bases and the V segment lost 2 bases, leaving 1 base of the junction unmatched. CDR1 is SGHRS and CDR2 is YFSETQ in the germline V gene. As DNA, the CDR3 is TGCGCCAGCAGCTTAGGGACTAGCGGGGGTACGCAGTATTTT. As protein: CASSLGTSGGTQYF.

This chain joins TRBV5-4 and TRBJ2-2; 10 bases fit TRBD1. The CDR3 is 15 amino acids. Losses at the gene ends were 4 bases for V and 7 bases for J; bases not matched to a gene: 7. CDR1 and CDR2 from the germline V gene are SGHNT and YYREEE (reference sequence). In DNA, the CDR3 is TGTGCCAGCAGCCCGCAGACAGGGGGCAGCGGGGAGCTGTTTTTT. This sequence encodes CASSPQTGGSGELFF.

The V call is TRBV6-2 or TRBV6-3, the J call TRBJ2-5; D remains unclear. Deletions cut 5 bases from V and 1 base from J, with 14 bases between. Per germline, CDR1 MNHEY and CDR2 SVGEGT. This CDR3 comprises 15 residues. CDR3 loop: CASSLLHTAQETQYF. The CDR3 DNA sequence: TGTGCCAGCAGTCTCCTCCATACAGCCCAAGAGACCCAGTACTTC.

The rearrangement uses TRBV6-5 and TRBJ2-5, with 8 bases identical to TRBD1. The CDR3 extends over 13 amino acids. Germline V CDR1 and CDR2: MNHEY, SVGAGI. V shed 2 bases, J shed 4 bases, and the junction held 0 bases outside the gene matches. This chain's CDR3 is CASSYGQGETQYF. CDR3 DNA: TGTGCCAGCAGTTACGGACAGGGAGAGACCCAGTACTTC.

The rearrangement joins TRBV12-3 or TRBV12-4 to TRBJ2-7; a possible D gene is TRBD1 (6 bases). V was trimmed by 5 bases and J by 4 bases, leaving 9 bases between them. The CDR3 is made up of 12 amino acids. As DNA, the CDR3 is TGTGCCAGCAGTCCGGACAGTTACGAGCAGTACTTC. Translated, it gives CASSPDSYEQYF.

The V and J genes are TRBV5-4 and TRBJ1-4; D unclear. CDR1 is SGHNT, CDR2 YYREEE, per germline (reference sequence). V lost 5 bases and J lost 8, with 16 bases in between. The CDR3 contains 14 residues. CDR3 DNA sequence: TGTGCCAGCAGACCGGACTTAACAAACGAAAAACTGTTTTTT. It yields the protein CASRPDLTNEKLFF.

This chain links TRBV6-5 with TRBJ2-7, with TRBD1 identical over 7 bases. In germline, CDR1 is MNHEY, CDR2 SVGAGI. Losses at the gene ends were 2 bases for V and 1 base for J; bases not matched to a gene: 2. This CDR3 spans 14 amino acids. The CDR3 coding sequence is TGTGCCAGCAGTTACGGGGGACAGTCCTACGAGCAGTACTTC. This encodes CASSYGGQSYEQYF.

In its sample, this clone was seen once. The chain employs TRBV4-1 and TRBJ1-1; D is unclear. V lost 0 bases and J lost 11, with 19 bases in between. Per germline, CDR1 MGHRA and CDR2 YSYEKL. The CDR3 runs to 15 residues. The CDR3 region is CASSQEGRKGLEAFF. CDR3 bases: TGCGCCAGCAGCCAAGAAGGGAGGAAAGGTTTAGAGGCTTTCTTT.